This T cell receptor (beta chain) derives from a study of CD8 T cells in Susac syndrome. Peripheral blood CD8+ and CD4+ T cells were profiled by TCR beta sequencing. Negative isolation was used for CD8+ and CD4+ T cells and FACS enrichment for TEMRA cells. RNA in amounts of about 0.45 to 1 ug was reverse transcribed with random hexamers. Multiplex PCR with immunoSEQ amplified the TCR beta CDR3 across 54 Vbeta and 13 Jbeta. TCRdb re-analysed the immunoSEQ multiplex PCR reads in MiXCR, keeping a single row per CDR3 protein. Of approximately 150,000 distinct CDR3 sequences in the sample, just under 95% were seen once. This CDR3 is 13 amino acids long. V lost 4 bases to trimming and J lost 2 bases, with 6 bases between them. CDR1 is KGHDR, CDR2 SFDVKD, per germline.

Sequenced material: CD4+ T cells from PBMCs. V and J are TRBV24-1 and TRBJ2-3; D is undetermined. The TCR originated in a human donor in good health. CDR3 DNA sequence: TGTGCCACCAGTGAGGCAGCCACAGATACGCAGTATTTT. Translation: CATSEAATDTQYF.